Listed below are T cell receptor beta chains from one sample, sequenced in a study of T cells after yellow fever vaccination. One entry per CDR3 protein results from TCRdb running MiXCR on the 5' RACE reads. The sample yields fewer than 450,000 distinct CDR3 sequences, roughly 8% seen once. The input for sequencing was PBMCs, taken about 49 days after the first yellow fever vaccination. The source is a young man who received the YFV17D yellow fever vaccine. The CDR3 runs from the conserved cysteine through the conserved F or W.

TRBV4-2 | CASSQDSSTGAQSGGYTF
TRBV5-1 | CASSVGQNTGAFF
TRBV11-2 | CASSLIGPGTVSNQPQHF
TRBV19 | CASTPPGRTDGYTF
TRBV7-2 | CASSRGRGAETQYF
TRBV4-2 | CASSQLRDRGFSTGELFF
TRBV3-1 | CASSQGVRNQETQYF
TRBV18 | CASSPPSRQGVSNEQFF
TRBV11-2 | CASRGGAGSYNEQFF
TRBV12-3/TRBV12-4 | CASSSGGGRFAYNEQFF
TRBV5-1 | CASRDYSGANVLTF
TRBV12-3/TRBV12-4 | CASSQGSEKLFF
TRBV5-1 | CATKPGLATDEQYF
TRBV7-2 | CASSLVGGVTGELFF
TRBV7-9 | CASRRDLAGYTF
TRBV7-2 | CASSLGTDQGVQHF
TRBV7-9 | CASSDYRKPREKLFF
TRBV4-3 | CASSQLSTAGTSANYGYTF
TRBV14 | CASSQDVGKAFF
TRBV20-1 | CSAPGWNNSPLHF
TRBV7-8 | CASRDTGVQFF
TRBV29-1 | CSVDVTMNTEAFF
TRBV7-3 | CASSLGLGGQETQYF
TRBV3-1 | CASSLFQDRGRGPPASEQFF
TRBV7-7 | CASSLGARSTQYF
TRBV7-3 | CASSLTGQGTGYTF
TRBV7-3 | CASSLGLTTDTQYF
TRBV5-5 | CASSLRLLAAANYNEQFF
TRBV12-3/TRBV12-4 | CASSPTIKQGVYGYTF
TRBV7-2 | CASSIPLGEQFF
TRBV12-3/TRBV12-4 | CASSPRTGGTEAFF
TRBV30 | CAWSPQGFNEQFF
TRBV4-3 | CASSQGSGARNEQFF
TRBV24-1 | CATSDTGGPGDEQFF
TRBV4-3 | CASSRGPTTNTGELFF
TRBV7-8 | CASSHRGSTNEKLFF
TRBV30 | CAWGAGRLNQPQHF
TRBV28 | CASSLLSWGSYNEQFF
TRBV6-6 | CASTTMGSTEAFF
TRBV6-1 | CASSPIGVGGADTQYF